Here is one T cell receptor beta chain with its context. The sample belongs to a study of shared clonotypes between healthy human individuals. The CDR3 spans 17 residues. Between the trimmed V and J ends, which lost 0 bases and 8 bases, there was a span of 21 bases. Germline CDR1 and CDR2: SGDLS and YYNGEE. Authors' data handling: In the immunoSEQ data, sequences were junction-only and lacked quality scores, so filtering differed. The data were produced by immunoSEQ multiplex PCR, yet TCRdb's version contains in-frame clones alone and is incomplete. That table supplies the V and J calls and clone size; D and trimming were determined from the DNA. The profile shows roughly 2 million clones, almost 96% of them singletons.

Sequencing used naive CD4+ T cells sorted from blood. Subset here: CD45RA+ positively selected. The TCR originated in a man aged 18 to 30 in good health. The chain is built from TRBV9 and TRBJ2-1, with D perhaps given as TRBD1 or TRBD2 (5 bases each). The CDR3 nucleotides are TGTGCCAGCAGCGTAGGGGGGATAGATCTCTCACACCATGAGCAGTTCTTC. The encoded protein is CASSVGGIDLSHHEQFF.